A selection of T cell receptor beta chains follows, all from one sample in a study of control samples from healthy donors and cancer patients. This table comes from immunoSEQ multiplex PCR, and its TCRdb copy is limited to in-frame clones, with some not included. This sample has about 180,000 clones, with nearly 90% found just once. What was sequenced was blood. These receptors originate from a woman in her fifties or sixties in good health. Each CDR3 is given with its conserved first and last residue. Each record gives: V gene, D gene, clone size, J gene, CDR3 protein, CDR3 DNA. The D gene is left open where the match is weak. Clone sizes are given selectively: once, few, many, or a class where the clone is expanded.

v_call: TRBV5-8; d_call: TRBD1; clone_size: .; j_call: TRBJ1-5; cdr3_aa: CASSLEFGTGALYSNQPQHF; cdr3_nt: TGTGCCAGCAGCTTGGAGTTTGGGACAGGAGCTCTTTATAGCAATCAGCCCCAGCATTTT
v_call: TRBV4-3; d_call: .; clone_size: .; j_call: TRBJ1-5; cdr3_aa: CASSHGAGGGYSNQPQHF; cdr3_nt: TGCGCCAGCAGCCACGGGGCGGGGGGGGGCTATAGCAATCAGCCCCAGCATTTT
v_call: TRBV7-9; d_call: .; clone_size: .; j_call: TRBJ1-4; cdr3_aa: CAASWGAYEKLFF; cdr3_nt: TGTGCCGCCTCCTGGGGGGCATACGAAAAACTGTTTTTT
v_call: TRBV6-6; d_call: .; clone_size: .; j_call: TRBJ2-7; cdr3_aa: CASSRSDSSYEQYF; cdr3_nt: TGTGCCAGCAGTCGCTCGGACAGTTCCTACGAGCAGTACTTC
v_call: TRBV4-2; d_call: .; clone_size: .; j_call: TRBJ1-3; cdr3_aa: CASSQGDGQGNTIYF; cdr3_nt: TGTGCCAGCAGCCAGGGGGATGGACAGGGAAACACCATATATTTT
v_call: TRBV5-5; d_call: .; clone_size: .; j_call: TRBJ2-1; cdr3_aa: CASGRYSTGVVSYNEQFF; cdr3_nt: TGTGCCAGCGGGAGATACTCGACGGGAGTGGTCTCCTACAATGAGCAGTTCTTC
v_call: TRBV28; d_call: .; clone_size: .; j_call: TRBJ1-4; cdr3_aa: CASTTLASGKLFF; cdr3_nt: TGTGCCAGCACCACGCTTGCTTCGGGAAAACTGTTTTTT
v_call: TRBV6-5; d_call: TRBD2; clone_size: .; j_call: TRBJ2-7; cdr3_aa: CASSYSGGRAGDEQYF; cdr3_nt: TGTGCCAGCAGTTACTCGGGCGGGAGGGCCGGCGACGAGCAGTACTTC
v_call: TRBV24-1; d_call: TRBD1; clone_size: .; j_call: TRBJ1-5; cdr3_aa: CATSDGQASNQPQHF; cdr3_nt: TGTGCCACCAGTGATGGACAGGCAAGCAATCAGCCCCAGCATTTT
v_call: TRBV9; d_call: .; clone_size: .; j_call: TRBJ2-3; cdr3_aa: CASSVSGKDTQYF; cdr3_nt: TGTGCCAGCAGCGTGTCCGGAAAAGATACGCAGTATTTT
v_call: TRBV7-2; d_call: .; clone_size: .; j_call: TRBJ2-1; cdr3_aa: CASSSNTGSSYNEQFF; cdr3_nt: TGTGCCAGCAGCTCGAATACGGGAAGCTCCTACAATGAGCAGTTCTTC
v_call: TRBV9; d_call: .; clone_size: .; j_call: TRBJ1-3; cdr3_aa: CASGDTGTRSGNTIYF; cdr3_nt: TGTGCCAGCGGTGATACAGGGACCCGCTCTGGAAACACCATATATTTT
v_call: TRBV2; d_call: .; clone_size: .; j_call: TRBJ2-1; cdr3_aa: CASIYYPQGNNEQFF; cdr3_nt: TGTGCCAGCATTTATTACCCGCAGGGAAACAATGAGCAGTTCTTC
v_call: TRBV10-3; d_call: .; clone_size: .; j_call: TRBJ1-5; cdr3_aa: CAISESIVLNQPQHF; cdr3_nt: TGTGCCATCAGTGAGTCGATTGTTCTCAATCAGCCCCAGCATTTT
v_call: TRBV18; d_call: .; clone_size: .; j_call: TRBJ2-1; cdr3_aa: CASSRELGPYEQFF; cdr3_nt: TGTGCCAGCTCACGTGAACTCGGTCCCTATGAGCAGTTCTTC
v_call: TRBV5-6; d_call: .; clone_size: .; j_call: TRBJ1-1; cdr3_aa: CASSPGMNTEAFF; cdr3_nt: TGTGCCAGCAGCCCCGGCATGAACACTGAAGCTTTCTTT
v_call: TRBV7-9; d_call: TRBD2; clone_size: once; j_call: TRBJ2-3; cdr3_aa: CASSPQPGGATPYTQYF; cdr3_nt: TGTGCCAGCAGTCCACAACCCGGGGGGGCTACCCCCTATACGCAGTATTTT